These 20 T cell receptor beta chains originate from one sample sequenced in a study of blood T cell repertoires in COVID-19. The data were produced by immunoSEQ multiplex PCR, yet TCRdb's version contains in-frame clones alone and is incomplete. The table records 250,000 to 350,000 clones, about 87% of them present only once. Material for sequencing was PBMCs or T cells enriched from blood (not recorded which). The receptors were gathered from a woman in her 50s who had recovered from COVID-19.

The chain carries TRBV9 and TRBJ2-1, with a tentative D call TRBD2 (6 bases). This CDR3 is built from 17 residues. Trimming stripped 4 bases from V and 7 bases from J, with 24 bases between. Germline loops: CDR1 SGDLS, CDR2 YYNGEE. Written as DNA, the CDR3 is TGTGCCAGCAGCCCACGGACCGGGACCGGTGGGACTAATGAGCAGTTCTTC. Residues: CASSPRTGTGGTNEQFF. Full variable domain (remainder filled in from reference TRBV9 and TRBJ2-1): DSGVTQTPKHLITATGQRVTLRCSPRSGDLSVYWYQQSLDQGLQFLIQYYNGEERAKGNILERFSAQQFPDLHSELNLSSLELGDSALYFCASSPRTGTGGTNEQFFGPGTRLTVL.

The chain uses TRBV19 and TRBJ1-5; perhaps TRBD1 as D (5 bases). With 9 bases removed from V and 0 bases from J, the gap between germline ends came to 15 bases. Germline loops: CDR1 LNHDA, CDR2 SQIVND (reference sequence). The CDR3 runs to 15 residues. CDR3 in amino acids: CASKGQIYSNQPQHF. In DNA, the CDR3 is TGTGCCAGCAAGGGGCAGATCTATAGCAATCAGCCCCAGCATTTT.

This chain links TRBV6-5 with TRBJ1-1, with D unresolved. Germline CDR1 and CDR2: MNHEY and SVGAGI. The CDR3 length is 15 residues. The germline V and J ends were trimmed by 2 bases and 1 base, with 11 bases remaining between them. CDR3 DNA: TGTGCCAGCAGTTACGAGAGGACTCAGAACACTGAAGCTTTCTTT. Translation gives CASSYERTQNTEAFF.

The rearrangement joins TRBV19 to TRBJ2-5; TRBD2 matches at 8 bases. With V trimmed by 1 base and J by 5 bases, 9 bases remained unmatched. Germline V gene data show CDR1 as LNHDA and CDR2 as SQIVND (reference sequence). This CDR3 comprises 16 residues. The DNA of the CDR3 is TGTGCCAGTAGTATAGCAAGTTGGGGCGGGAGGGAGACCCAGTACTTC. It codes for CASSIASWGGRETQYF.

This chain uses TRBV18 with TRBJ2-2; 7 bases align to TRBD1. J was trimmed by 6 bases and V by 2 bases; bases with no gene match: 15. CDR3 size: 18 residues. CDR1 is KGHSH and CDR2 is LQKENI in the germline V gene. CDR3 DNA: TGTGCCAGCTCACCAAGGGTTGGCCCGACAGGGAAGGCCGGGGAGCTGTTTTTT. This translates into CASSPRVGPTGKAGELFF.

This chain joins TRBV6-6 and TRBJ1-6; 9 nucleotides align to TRBD1. This CDR3 comprises 15 residues. In germline, CDR1 is MNHNY, CDR2 SVGAGI (reference sequence). Germline trimming cut 3 bases from V and 10 bases from J; bases unmatched to any gene: 7. The CDR3 nucleotides read TGTGCCAGCAGTTATGTGGGACAGGGTGTCTCACCCCTCCACTTT. Amino acid sequence: CASSYVGQGVSPLHF.

This sequence joins TRBV25-1 and TRBJ1-1; no clear D. Trimming pared 3 bases from V and 1 base from J, leaving 12 bases between. The CDR3 is made up of 15 amino acids. Per the germline V gene, CDR1 is MGHDK and CDR2 is SYGVNS. CDR3 DNA sequence: TGTGCCAGCAGTGAGGCCTTAAGTTGGAACACTGAAGCTTTCTTT. This codes for CASSEALSWNTEAFF.

This chain uses TRBV5-4 with TRBJ1-5; D is unclear. The germline gives CDR1 SGHNT, CDR2 YYREEE (reference sequence). The CDR3 extends over 12 amino acids. With 2 bases removed from V and 4 bases from J, the gap between germline ends came to 4 bases. The CDR3: CASSFQNQPQHF. The CDR3 DNA follows: TGTGCCAGCAGCTTTCAGAATCAGCCCCAGCATTTT.

The V call is TRBV21-1, the J call TRBJ1-4; the DNA was not used to check the table's D call, TRBD1. TRBV21-1 is a listed pseudogene. The CDR3 totals 15 residues. The chain's CDR3 is CASSKSSQGWEKLFF. As DNA, the CDR3 is TGTGCCAGCAGCAAATCTTCCCAGGGGTGGGAAAAACTGTTTTTT.

V and J are TRBV24-1 and TRBJ1-1; D uncertain. The V and J ends lost 3 bases and 6 bases respectively, with 7 bases between them. Germline V CDR1 and CDR2: KGHDR, SFDVKD. The CDR3 loop spans 12 amino acids. The CDR3, as DNA: TGTGCCACCAGTGATAATCAGGCTGAAGCTTTCTTT. Translation: CATSDNQAEAFF.

The genes are TRBV28 and TRBJ2-2; 7 bases agree with TRBD1. There are 14 residues in the CDR3. The V and J ends lost 3 bases and 6 bases, in that order; junction bases with no gene match: 4. The germline V gene encodes CDR1 MDHEN and CDR2 SYDVKM. In nucleotides, the CDR3 is TGTGCCAGCAGTTTTGACCAGGGGGCCGGGGAGCTGTTTTTT. Amino acid sequence: CASSFDQGAGELFF.

This chain uses TRBV7-2 with TRBJ1-1; D remains unclear. V was trimmed by 5 bases and J by 6 bases, leaving 13 bases between them. This CDR3 is 13 amino acids long. The V gene's germline CDR1 is SGHTA and CDR2 FQGNSA. The CDR3 DNA reads as TGTGCCAGCAGCCCCCAGTTTTCTGCTGAAGCTTTCTTT. Translation gives CASSPQFSAEAFF. Complete variable domain (other parts from reference TRBV7-2 and TRBJ1-1): GAGVSQSPSNKVTEKGKDVELRCDPISGHTALYWYRQSLGQGLEFLIYFQGNSAPDKSGLPSDRFSAERTGGSVSTLTIQRTQQEDSAVYLCASSPQFSAEAFFGQGTRLTVV.

V gene TRBV3-1 (or the pseudogene TRBV3-2) combines with J gene TRBJ1-2; TRBD1 might be the D (5 bases). Germline V lookup: CDR1 LGHDT, CDR2 YNNKEL (reference sequence). This CDR3 is 15 amino acids long. Between the trimmed V and J ends, which lost 1 base and 8 bases, there was a span of 17 bases. This chain's CDR3 is CASSQAGVRRTGYTF. CDR3 in DNA: TGTGCCAGCAGCCAAGCGGGAGTACGTAGGACAGGCTACACCTTC.

In nucleotides, the CDR3 is TGTGCCAGCAGCTTACAGGGGGCAAGCACAGATACGCAGTATTTT. Protein sequence: CASSLQGASTDTQYF. V usage is TRBV7-3 and J usage is TRBJ2-3, with TRBD1 matching over 8 bases. Per the germline V gene, CDR1 is SGHTA and CDR2 is FQGTGA. CDR3 length: 15 amino acids. With V trimmed by 2 bases and J by 0 bases, 1 base remained unmatched. The full variable domain, its missing parts supplied by reference TRBV7-3 and TRBJ2-3, is GAGVSQTPSNKVTEKGKYVELRCDPISGHTALYWYRQSLGQGPEFLIYFQGTGAADDSGLPNDRFFAVRPEGSVSTLKIQRTERGDSAVYLCASSLQGASTDTQYFGPGTRLTVL.

The genes are TRBV9 and TRBJ2-2; 9 positions match TRBD2. V shed 2 bases, J shed 6 bases, and the junction held 8 bases outside the gene matches. The CDR3 is made up of 16 amino acids. Germline-derived CDR1 and CDR2 are SGDLS and YYNGEE. The CDR3 spells CASSVLAGLTPGELFF. In DNA, the CDR3 is TGTGCCAGCAGCGTTCTAGCGGGACTCACCCCCGGGGAGCTGTTTTTT.

The genes are TRBV4-1 and TRBJ2-2; TRBD2 aligns across 7 bases. Trimming took 8 bases from V and 7 from J; bases not matched to a gene: 19. The CDR3 is 17 residues long. The germline gives CDR1 MGHRA, CDR2 YSYEKL. CDR3 sequence: CASAWDGGRENGGELFF. The CDR3 bases are TGCGCCAGCGCCTGGGACGGCGGGCGGGAGAATGGCGGGGAGCTGTTTTTT.

The chain carries TRBV7-9 and TRBJ1-1; no definite D call. The germline V gene encodes CDR1 SEHNR and CDR2 FQNEAQ (reference sequence). The CDR3 has 14 amino acids. The V gene lost 4 bases and the J gene lost 3 bases, with 12 bases spanning the gap. CDR3 in amino acids: CASSSSFTDTEAFF. DNA for the CDR3: TGTGCCAGCAGCTCCTCCTTTACGGACACTGAAGCTTTCTTT.

The chain links TRBV28 to TRBJ2-7, with D possibly being TRBD2 (5 bases). V was shortened by 2 bases and J by 3 bases, with 14 bases between the two germline ends. Looked up from germline, CDR1 is MDHEN and CDR2 is SYDVKM. The CDR3 runs to 15 residues. For the CDR3, the DNA is TGTGCCAGCAGTTTAGGCGGGTCTACCCTCTACGAGCAGTACTTC. Its protein is CASSLGGSTLYEQYF.

This clone was seen only once. V usage is TRBV28 and J usage is TRBJ1-6, with D perhaps TRBD1 (5 bases). Germline V gene lookup returns CDR1 MDHEN and CDR2 SYDVKM. With 8 bases removed from V and 7 bases from J, the gap between germline ends came to 9 bases. The CDR3 sequence is 12 residues long. CDR3 nucleotide sequence: TGTGCCAGCCCGGACAAAAATTCACCCCTCCACTTT. It specifies CASPDKNSPLHF.

This chain uses TRBV4-3 with TRBJ2-1, with 15 positions matching TRBD2. Germline V CDR1 and CDR2: LGHNA, YSLEER. This CDR3 is built from 19 residues. The junction had 19 bases not matched to a gene; V was cut back by 4 bases and J by 12 bases. DNA of the CDR3: TGCGCCAGCAGCCGGGACTTCAAGCCGGGACTAGCGGGAGGCGGACCGCAGTTCTTC. This sequence encodes CASSRDFKPGLAGGGPQFF.